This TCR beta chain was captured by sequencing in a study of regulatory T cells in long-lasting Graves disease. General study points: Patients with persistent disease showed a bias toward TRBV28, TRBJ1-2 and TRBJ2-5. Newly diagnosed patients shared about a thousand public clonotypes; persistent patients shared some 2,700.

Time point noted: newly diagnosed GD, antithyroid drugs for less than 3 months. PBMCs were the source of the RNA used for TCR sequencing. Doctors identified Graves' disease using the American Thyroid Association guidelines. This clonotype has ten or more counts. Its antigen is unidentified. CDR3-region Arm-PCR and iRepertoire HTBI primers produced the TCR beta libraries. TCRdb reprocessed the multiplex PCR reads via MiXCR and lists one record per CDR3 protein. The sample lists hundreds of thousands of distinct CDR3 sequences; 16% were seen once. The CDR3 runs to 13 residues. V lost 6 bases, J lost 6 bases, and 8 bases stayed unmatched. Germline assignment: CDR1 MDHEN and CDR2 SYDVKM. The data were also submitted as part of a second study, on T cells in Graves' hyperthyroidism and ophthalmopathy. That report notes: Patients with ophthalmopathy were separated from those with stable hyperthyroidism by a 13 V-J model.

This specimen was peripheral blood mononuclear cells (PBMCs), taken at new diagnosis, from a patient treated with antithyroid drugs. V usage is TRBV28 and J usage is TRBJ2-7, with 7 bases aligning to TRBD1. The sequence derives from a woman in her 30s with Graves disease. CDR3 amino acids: CASSRTGWGEQYF. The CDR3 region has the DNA TGTGCCAGCAGCCGGACAGGTTGGGGCGAGCAGTACTTC.